These T cell receptor beta chains were read from a single sample in a study of T cells after yellow fever vaccination. A single record per CDR3 protein comes from TCRdb applying MiXCR to the 5' RACE reads. This table holds some 300,000 distinct CDR3 sequences, approximately 3.9% found once. The sequences come from PBMCs, collected on the day of the yellow fever booster vaccination. The receptors originated from a man younger than 35 who received the YFV17D yellow fever vaccine. The CDR3 runs from the conserved cysteine through the conserved F or W. D genes are given only for firm matches. Size is stated for part of the rows, as once, few or many counts, or as a class when the clone is expanded.

clone_size	d_call	v_call	j_call	cdr3_nt	cdr3_aa
many	TRBD1	TRBV12-3/TRBV12-4	TRBJ2-1	TGTGCCAGCAGGACAGACAGGGGATGGAATGAGCAGTTCTTC	CASRTDRGWNEQFF
many	TRBD2	TRBV12-3/TRBV12-4	TRBJ2-3	TGTGCCAGCTGCCCGGGACTAGCGGGGGCGAATACGCAGTATTTT	CASCPGLAGANTQYF
many	.	TRBV20-1	TRBJ2-3	TGCAGTGCCACCGGGCAGTATTTT	CSATGQYF
many	.	TRBV6-6	TRBJ1-1	TGTGCCAGCAGTTACTCGGCGGAGACTGAAGCTTTCTTT	CASSYSAETEAFF
.	.	TRBV5-1	TRBJ2-3	TGCGCCAGCAGCTTGCTACGCTTTCCAGATACGCAGTATTTT	CASSLLRFPDTQYF
few	TRBD1	TRBV29-1	TRBJ2-5	TGCAGCTACTGGACAGGGTGGGGGGTCCAAGAGACCCAGTACTTC	CSYWTGWGVQETQYF
many	.	TRBV5-6	TRBJ2-6	TGTGCCAGCAGCTTGGGAGGGGGGAGAAGCTCTGGGGCCAACGTCCTGACTTTC	CASSLGGGRSSGANVLTF
many	TRBD1	TRBV7-3	TRBJ2-5	TGTGCCAGCAGCCCGACAGGGCTTCAAGAGACCCAGTACTTC	CASSPTGLQETQYF
few	TRBD1	TRBV5-6	TRBJ1-2	TGTGCCAGCAGCCTACACAGGGGATCGTCGAGCGACACCTTC	CASSLHRGSSSDTF
few	.	TRBV18	TRBJ1-2	TGTGCCATCATCAAGGGGGGCAACTATGGCTACACCTTC	CAIIKGGNYGYTF
.	TRBD1	TRBV25-1	TRBJ1-6	TGTGCCAGCAGTGAACCGGGACAGCCAAATTCACCCCTCCACTTT	CASSEPGQPNSPLHF
many	.	TRBV7-6	TRBJ1-2	TGTGCCAGCAGCCCCATCGGGGATTTGGGCTATGGCTACACCTTC	CASSPIGDLGYGYTF
many	.	TRBV5-1	TRBJ2-2	TGCGCCAGCAGCTTATGGGGGAACACCGGGGAGCTGTTTTTT	CASSLWGNTGELFF
.	.	TRBV11-2	TRBJ2-7	TGTGCCAGCAGCTTAGAACAGAGAGCTTCCTACGAGCAGTACTTC	CASSLEQRASYEQYF
many	TRBD1	TRBV5-1	TRBJ2-7	TGCGCCAGCGCCCGCTCCGGGACAGGGGAGTACGAGCAGTACTTC	CASARSGTGEYEQYF
many	.	TRBV5-1	TRBJ1-5	TGCGCCAGCAGCTTGGGGGCAAGCAATCAGCCCCAGCATTTT	CASSLGASNQPQHF
few	.	TRBV25-1	TRBJ1-6	TGTGCCAGCAGTGAGTTGTATAATTCACCCCTCCACTTT	CASSELYNSPLHF
many	.	TRBV14	TRBJ1-6	TGTGCCAGCAGCCAGGGGGATTCACCCCTCCACTTT	CASSQGDSPLHF
.	.	TRBV18	TRBJ2-7	TGTGCCAGCTCACCAGGGAGAACGGGCGAGCAGTACTTC	CASSPGRTGEQYF
many	.	TRBV5-1	TRBJ2-2	TGCGCCAGCAGCTTGGTGGTGGGGGACACCGGGGAGCTGTTTTTT	CASSLVVGDTGELFF